This T cell receptor (delta chain) comes out of a study of γδ T cells in repeated Plasmodium falciparum infection. Turning to the study itself: Sampling occurred at baseline, pre-infection for selected infections, and 21 days post-infection. General study results and limits: Vdelta2-negative gammadelta repertoires appeared less diverse and less shared in Malian than Australian children. Many TCRgamma sequences overlapped between individuals in stable Vgamma9/Vdelta2+ repertoires.

CDR3 length equals 22 residues. V gave up 4 bases and J gave up 0 bases; unmatched junction bases: 24. The V gene's germline CDR1 is TSWWSYY and CDR2 QGS. Gammadelta T cells were flow-sorted from PBMC into Vgamma9/Vdelta2+ and Vdelta2-negative populations for bulk analysis. As concerns this clone: Its antigen is currently unknown. TCRdb's protein for this DNA is that of a much larger clone and differs from the translation at residue 5, likely a read error; the protein shown is the DNA translation.

TCRdb called clones anew from the multiplex PCR reads with CATT. The table has approximately 93,000 delta-chain clones, less than 1% seen once. The V gene is TRDV1, the J gene TRDJ4, with TRDD3 identical over 12 bases. Matching the DNA to germline supplied the J gene, which TCRdb does not give. This receptor was obtained from a pool of human donors (malaria-infected and uninfected, not separated). Material for sequencing was gamma-delta T cells from blood. CDR3 sequence: CALGGLPPLKSTGGYRARPLIF. The CDR3 DNA reads TGTGCTCTTGGGGGGCTTCCCCCTCTAAAGAGTACTGGGGGATACAGAGCCAGACCCCTGATCTTT.